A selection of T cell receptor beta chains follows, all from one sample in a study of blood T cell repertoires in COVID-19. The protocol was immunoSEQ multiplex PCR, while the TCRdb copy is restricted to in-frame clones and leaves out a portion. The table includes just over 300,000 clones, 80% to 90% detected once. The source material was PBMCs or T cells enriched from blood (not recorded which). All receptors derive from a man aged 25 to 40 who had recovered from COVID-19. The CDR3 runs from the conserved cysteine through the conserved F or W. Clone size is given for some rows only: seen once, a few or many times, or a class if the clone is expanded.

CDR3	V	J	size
CASSLSGNEQFF	TRBV7-9	TRBJ2-1	once
CATSDLPISGGHTEQFF	TRBV24-1	TRBJ2-1	NA
CASSRLGTELGKLFF	TRBV4-1	TRBJ1-4	NA
CASSQVQGAEQFF	TRBV4-3	TRBJ2-1	NA
CASSATSGGQETQYF	TRBV6-4	TRBJ2-5	once
CASRQTGDSYEQYF	TRBV7-9	TRBJ2-7	NA
CASSETINTEAFF	TRBV7-3	TRBJ1-1	NA
CASSQVNWGLYTF	TRBV14	TRBJ1-2	NA
CSVATGPTQETQYF	TRBV29-1	TRBJ2-5	NA
CASSQVDGRAAKLFF	TRBV4-3	TRBJ1-4	NA
CASSYGQGNTEAFF	TRBV6-5	TRBJ1-1	many
CASSGTGQANYGYTF	TRBV5-6	TRBJ1-2	NA
CASSLWEEKLFF	TRBV3-1/TRBV3-2	TRBJ1-4	NA
CASAGQGDVLHGYTF	TRBV6-5	TRBJ1-2	few
CASSAGLDRAGNSPLHF	TRBV9	TRBJ1-6	once
CASSLWARDGYTF	TRBV12-3/TRBV12-4	TRBJ1-2	NA
CASSSIRQNTEAFF	TRBV7-9	TRBJ1-1	once
CASSIVGENQPQHF	TRBV19	TRBJ1-5	NA
CASTAGTENSPLHF	TRBV5-1	TRBJ1-6	NA
CASSVPPGQGKEDAGELFF	TRBV9	TRBJ2-2	NA